This section outlines one T cell receptor beta chain sequence together with its context. The antigen is unknown. Sample-barcoded 5' priming and a J-beta primer mix drove a second PCR of roughly 7 to 11 cycles. TCRdb recomputed calls from the 5' RACE reads with MiXCR, one row per CDR3 protein. The sample carries about 800,000 distinct CDR3 sequences, more than 45% recorded once. The sample is drawn from a study of blood T cells in healthy people across ages. Study-level information: About one barcoded beta molecule per two T cells came from capture by template switching.

General study results and limits: Possibly, changes in expanded clonotypes were confounded because donor CMV status was unknown. Diversity estimates drawn from one million T cells were deemed underestimates. The lack of PBMC sorting stopped any conclusive naive versus antigen-experienced comparison.

Germline CDR1 reads SGDLS; CDR2 reads YYNGEE. J was trimmed by 5 bases and V by 1 base; bases with no gene match: 6. The CDR3 contains 17 residues. What was sequenced was blood. This chain connects TRBV9 to TRBJ2-1, with 13 nucleotides matching TRBD2. This sequence originates from a man aged 30 to 39 in good health. The CDR3 coding sequence is TGTGCCAGCAGCGTAACCCTGACTAGCGGGGGGCACAATGAGCAGTTCTTC. It is translated as CASSVTLTSGGHNEQFF.